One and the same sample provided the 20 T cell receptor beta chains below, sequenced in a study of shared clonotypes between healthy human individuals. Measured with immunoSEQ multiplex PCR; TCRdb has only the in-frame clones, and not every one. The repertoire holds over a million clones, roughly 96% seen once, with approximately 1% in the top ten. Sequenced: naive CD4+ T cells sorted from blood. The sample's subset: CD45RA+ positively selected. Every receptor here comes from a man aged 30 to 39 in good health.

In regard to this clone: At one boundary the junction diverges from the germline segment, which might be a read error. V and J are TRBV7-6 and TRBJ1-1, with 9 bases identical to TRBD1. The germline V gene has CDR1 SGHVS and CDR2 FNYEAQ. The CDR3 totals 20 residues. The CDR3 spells CASSLGQSGTGHEVNTEAFF. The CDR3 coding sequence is TGTGCCAGCAGTTTAGGACAATCCGGGACAGGGCATGAGGTGAACACTGAAGCTTTCTTT.

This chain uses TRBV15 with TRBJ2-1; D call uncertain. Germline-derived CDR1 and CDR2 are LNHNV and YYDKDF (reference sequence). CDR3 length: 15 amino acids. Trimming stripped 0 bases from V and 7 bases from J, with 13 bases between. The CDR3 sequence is CATSRDLGMGNEQFF. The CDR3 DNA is TGTGCCACCAGCAGAGACCTGGGTATGGGTAATGAGCAGTTCTTC.

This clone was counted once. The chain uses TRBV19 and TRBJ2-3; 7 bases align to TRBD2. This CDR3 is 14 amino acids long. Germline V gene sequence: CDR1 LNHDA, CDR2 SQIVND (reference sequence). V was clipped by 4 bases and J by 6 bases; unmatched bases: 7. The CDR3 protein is CASSKREGRDTQYF. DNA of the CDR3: TGTGCCAGTAGTAAGAGGGAGGGCCGGGATACGCAGTATTTT.

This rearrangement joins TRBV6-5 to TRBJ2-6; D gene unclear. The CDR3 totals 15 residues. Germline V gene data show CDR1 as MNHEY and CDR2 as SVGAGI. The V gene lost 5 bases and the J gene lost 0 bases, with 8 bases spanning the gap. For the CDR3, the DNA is TGTGCCAGCAGTCTTCACTTCTCTGGGGCCAACGTCCTGACTTTC. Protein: CASSLHFSGANVLTF.

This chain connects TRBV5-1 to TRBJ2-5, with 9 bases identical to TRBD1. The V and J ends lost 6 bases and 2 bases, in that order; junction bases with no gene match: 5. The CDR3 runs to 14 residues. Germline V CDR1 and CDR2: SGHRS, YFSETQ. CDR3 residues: CASTTGGGQETQYF. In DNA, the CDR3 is TGCGCCAGCACAACAGGGGGCGGACAAGAGACCCAGTACTTC.

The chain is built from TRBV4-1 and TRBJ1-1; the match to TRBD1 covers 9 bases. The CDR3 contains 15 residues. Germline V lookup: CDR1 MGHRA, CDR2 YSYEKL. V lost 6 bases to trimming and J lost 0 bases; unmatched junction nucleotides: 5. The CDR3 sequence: CASRGTGLLNTEAFF. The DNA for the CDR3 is TGCGCCAGCAGAGGGACAGGGTTATTGAACACTGAAGCTTTCTTT.

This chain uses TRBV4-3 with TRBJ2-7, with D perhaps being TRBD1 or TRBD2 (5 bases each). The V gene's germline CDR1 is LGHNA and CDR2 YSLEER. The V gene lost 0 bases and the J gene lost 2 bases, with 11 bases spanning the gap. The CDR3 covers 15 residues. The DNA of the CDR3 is TGCGCCAGCAGCCAAGACGGGACCATAGCCTACGAGCAGTACTTC. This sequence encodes CASSQDGTIAYEQYF.

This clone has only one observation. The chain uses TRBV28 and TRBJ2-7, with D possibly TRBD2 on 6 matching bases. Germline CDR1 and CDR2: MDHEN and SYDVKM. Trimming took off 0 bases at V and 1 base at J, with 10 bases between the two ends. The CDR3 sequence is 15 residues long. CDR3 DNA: TGTGCCAGCAGTTTATGGCGGGGCTCTTCCTACGAGCAGTACTTC. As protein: CASSLWRGSSYEQYF. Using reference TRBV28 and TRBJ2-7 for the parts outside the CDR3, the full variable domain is DVKVTQSSRYLVKRTGEKVFLECVQDMDHENMFWYRQDPGLGLRLIYFSYDVKMKEKGDIPEGYSVSREKKERFSLILESASTNQTSMYLCASSLWRGSSYEQYFGPGTRLTVT.

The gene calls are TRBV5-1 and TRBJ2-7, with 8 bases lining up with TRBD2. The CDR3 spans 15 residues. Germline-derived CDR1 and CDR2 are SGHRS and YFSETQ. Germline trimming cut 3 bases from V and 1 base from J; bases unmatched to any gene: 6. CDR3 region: CASSSGLGSSYEQYF. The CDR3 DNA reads TGCGCCAGCAGCTCGGGACTAGGGTCATCCTACGAGCAGTACTTC.

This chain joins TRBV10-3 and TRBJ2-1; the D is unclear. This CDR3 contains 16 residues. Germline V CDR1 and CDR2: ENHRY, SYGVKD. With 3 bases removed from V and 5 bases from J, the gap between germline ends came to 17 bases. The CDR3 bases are TGTGCCATCAGTGAATTGGTATTGGGCACACACAATGAGCAGTTCTTC. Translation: CAISELVLGTHNEQFF.

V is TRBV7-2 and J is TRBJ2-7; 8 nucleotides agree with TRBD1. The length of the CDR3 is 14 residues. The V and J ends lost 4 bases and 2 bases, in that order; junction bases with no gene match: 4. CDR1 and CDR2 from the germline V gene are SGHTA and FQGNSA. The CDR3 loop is CASSSQGATYEQYF. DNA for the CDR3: TGTGCCAGCAGCTCCCAGGGGGCCACCTACGAGCAGTACTTC.

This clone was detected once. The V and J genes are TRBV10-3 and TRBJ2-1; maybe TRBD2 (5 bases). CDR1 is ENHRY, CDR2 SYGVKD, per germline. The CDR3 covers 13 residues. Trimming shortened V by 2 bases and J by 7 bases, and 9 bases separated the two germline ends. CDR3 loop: CAISEGLPNEQFF. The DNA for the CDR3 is TGTGCCATCAGTGAGGGACTCCCTAATGAGCAGTTCTTC.

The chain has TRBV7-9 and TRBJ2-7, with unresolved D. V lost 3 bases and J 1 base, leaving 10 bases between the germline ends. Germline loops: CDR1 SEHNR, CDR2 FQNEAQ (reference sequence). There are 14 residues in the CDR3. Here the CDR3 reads CASSFASRSYEQYF. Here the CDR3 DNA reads TGTGCCAGCAGCTTTGCGAGTAGATCCTACGAGCAGTACTTC.

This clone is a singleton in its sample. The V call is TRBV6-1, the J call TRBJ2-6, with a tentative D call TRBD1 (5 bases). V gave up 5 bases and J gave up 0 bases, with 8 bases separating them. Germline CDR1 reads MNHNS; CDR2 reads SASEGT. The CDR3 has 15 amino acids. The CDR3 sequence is CASSPTASGANVLTF. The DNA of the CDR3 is TGTGCCAGCAGTCCGACAGCCTCTGGGGCCAACGTCCTGACTTTC.

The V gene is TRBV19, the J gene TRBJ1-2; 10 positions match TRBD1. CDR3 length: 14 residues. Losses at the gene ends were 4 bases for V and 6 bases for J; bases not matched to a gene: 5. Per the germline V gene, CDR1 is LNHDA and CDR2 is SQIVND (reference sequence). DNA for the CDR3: TGTGCCAGTAGTACGAGGACAGGGGGTAATGGCTACACCTTC. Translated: CASSTRTGGNGYTF.

CDR3 region: CASSPRPVGTDTQYF. The CDR3 nucleotides are TGTGCCAGCAGTCCTCGGCCCGTGGGCACAGATACGCAGTATTTT. The V and J genes are TRBV6-6 and TRBJ2-3; D is uncertain. Trimming stripped 5 bases from V and 1 base from J, with 13 bases between. Germline CDR1 and CDR2: MNHNY and SVGAGI (reference sequence). The CDR3 spans 15 residues.

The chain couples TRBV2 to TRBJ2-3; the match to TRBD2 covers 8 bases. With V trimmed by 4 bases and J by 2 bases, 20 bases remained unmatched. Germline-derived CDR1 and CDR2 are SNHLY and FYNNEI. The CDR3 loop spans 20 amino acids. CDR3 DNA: TGTGCCAGCAGTGGGCCCCACTCTCCGAAAGCGGGAGTATCCACAGATACGCAGTATTTT. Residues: CASSGPHSPKAGVSTDTQYF.

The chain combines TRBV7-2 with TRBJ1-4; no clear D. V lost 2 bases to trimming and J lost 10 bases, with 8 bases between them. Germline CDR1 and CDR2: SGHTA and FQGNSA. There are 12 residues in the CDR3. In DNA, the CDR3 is TGTGCCAGCAGCTTATCCGGAAGAAAACTGTTTTTT. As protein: CASSLSGRKLFF.

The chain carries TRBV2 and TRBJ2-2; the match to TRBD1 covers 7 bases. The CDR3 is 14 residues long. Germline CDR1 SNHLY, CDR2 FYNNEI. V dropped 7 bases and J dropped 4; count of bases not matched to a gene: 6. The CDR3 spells CASTGTASTGELFF. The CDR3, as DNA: TGTGCCAGCACCGGGACAGCTTCCACCGGGGAGCTGTTTTTT.

CDR3 nucleotides: TGTGCCAGCAGCCAAGATGCCGTGTGGGCGGGAGAAGAGACCCAGTACTTC. It codes for CASSQDAVWAGEETQYF. The chain employs TRBV14 and TRBJ2-5, with 7 bases lining up with TRBD2. The V segment lost 0 bases and the J segment 3 bases; nucleotides outside the gene matches: 10. The CDR3 extends over 17 amino acids. Germline loops: CDR1 SGHDN, CDR2 FVKESK.